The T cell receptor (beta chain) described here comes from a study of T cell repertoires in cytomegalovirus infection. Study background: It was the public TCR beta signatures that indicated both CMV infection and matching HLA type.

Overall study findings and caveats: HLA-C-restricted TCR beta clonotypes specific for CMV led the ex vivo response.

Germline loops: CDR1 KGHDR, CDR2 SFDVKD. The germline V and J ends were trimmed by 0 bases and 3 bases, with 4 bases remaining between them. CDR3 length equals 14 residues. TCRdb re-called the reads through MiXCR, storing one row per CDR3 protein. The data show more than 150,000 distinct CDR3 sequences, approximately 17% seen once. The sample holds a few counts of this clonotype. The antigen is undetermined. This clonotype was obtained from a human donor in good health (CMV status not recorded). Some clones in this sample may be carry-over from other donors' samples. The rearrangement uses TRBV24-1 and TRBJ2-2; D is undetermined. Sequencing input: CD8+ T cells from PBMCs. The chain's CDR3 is CATSDLRDTGELFF. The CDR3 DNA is TGTGCCACCAGTGATTTGCGAGACACCGGGGAGCTGTTTTTT.